The 18 T cell receptor beta chains reported below all come from one sample, sequenced in a study of PD-1 and CTLA-4 blockade in melanoma. Using immunoSEQ multiplex PCR, the repertoire was profiled, and TCRdb retains in-frame clones only, with some absent. This table holds around 12,000 clones, roughly four fifths found once. The sample in question was CD8+ T cells from peripheral blood, obtained from a patient given anti-PD-1 treatment. These receptors were taken from a human donor with melanoma.

The rearrangement links TRBV7-9 to TRBJ1-3; D is unclear. CDR3 size: 14 residues. CDR1 is SEHNR and CDR2 is FQNEAQ in the germline V gene (reference sequence). V dropped 1 base and J dropped 1 base, with 5 bases sitting between them. The CDR3: CASSLDFSGNTIYF. CDR3 sequence (DNA): TGTGCCAGCAGCTTAGACTTTTCTGGAAACACCATATATTTT.

The chain uses TRBV7-9 and TRBJ1-1; D remains ambiguous. The CDR3 sequence is 15 residues long. Germline CDR1 is SEHNR and CDR2 is FQNEAQ (reference sequence). Trimming shortened V by 2 bases and J by 0 bases, and 10 bases separated the two germline ends. DNA of the CDR3: TGTGCCAGCAGCTTATCGCCGGGATTGAACACTGAAGCTTTCTTT. It is translated as CASSLSPGLNTEAFF.

This clone was seen once. The J gene is TRBJ2-1, the V gene TRBV11-2; D possibly corresponds to TRBD1 (6 bases). The V end lost 5 bases, the J end lost 4 bases, and 15 bases lay between the germline ends. The CDR3 extends over 15 amino acids. Looked up from germline, CDR1 is SGHAT and CDR2 is FQNNGV. CDR3 DNA: TGTGCCAGCAGCCCTGCGGACAGAAATTACAATGAGCAGTTCTTC. This codes for CASSPADRNYNEQFF.

V is TRBV5-5 and J is TRBJ1-1, with D possibly TRBD1 on 6 matching bases. Germline lookup yields CDR1 SGHKS and CDR2 YYEKEE (reference sequence). Deletions cut 2 bases from V and 1 base from J, with 12 bases between. The CDR3 is 15 amino acids. The CDR3 loop is CASSLVGQTNTEAFF. The CDR3 nucleotides read TGTGCCAGCAGCTTAGTGGGACAAACGAACACTGAAGCTTTCTTT.

The chain combines TRBV9 with TRBJ2-7; D remains ambiguous. Trimming took off 0 bases at V and 3 bases at J, with 7 bases between the two ends. The CDR3 is 13 amino acids. Per the germline V gene, CDR1 is SGDLS and CDR2 is YYNGEE. CDR3 region: CASSVDVNYEQYF. Here the CDR3 DNA reads TGTGCCAGCAGCGTAGACGTTAACTACGAGCAGTACTTC.

This chain uses TRBV7-6 with TRBJ2-2; D not certain. This CDR3 contains 16 residues. Germline CDR1 SGHVS, CDR2 FNYEAQ. V lost 5 bases and J lost 4, with 17 bases in between. The chain's CDR3 is CASSPSLAKGTGELFF. CDR3 nucleotide sequence: TGTGCCAGCAGCCCCTCTTTAGCAAAGGGCACCGGGGAGCTGTTTTTT.

This sequence joins TRBV4-3 and TRBJ2-1; TRBD1 matches 7 bases. V was pared by 1 base and J by 0 bases, with 12 bases of the junction left unmatched. This CDR3 spans 19 amino acids. Per the germline V gene, CDR1 is LGHNA and CDR2 is YSLEER. This CDR3 is CASSQAVTGSLSSYNEQFF. The CDR3 coding sequence is TGCGCCAGCAGCCAAGCCGTGACAGGGTCCCTGAGCTCCTACAATGAGCAGTTCTTC.

This chain links TRBV29-1 with TRBJ2-3; D is possibly TRBD2 (5 bases). The CDR3 is 14 residues long. CDR1 and CDR2 from the germline V gene are SQVTM and ANQGSEA. V shed 3 bases and J shed 5 bases, with 15 bases lying between them. The CDR3 loop is CSVEPSYWEDTQYF. The CDR3 nucleotides read TGCAGCGTTGAGCCTAGCTATTGGGAAGATACGCAGTATTTT.

The rearrangement joins TRBV4-1 to TRBJ2-1; D unclear. The CDR3 contains 11 residues. Looked up from germline, CDR1 is MGHRA and CDR2 is YSYEKL. Trimming pared 3 bases from V and 8 bases from J, leaving 5 bases between. This CDR3 reads CASSQGYEQFF. CDR3 nucleotides: TGCGCCAGCAGCCAGGGATATGAGCAGTTCTTC.

This chain connects TRBV24-1 to TRBJ2-3; no definite D call. Trimming pared 5 bases from V and 1 base from J, leaving 3 bases between. This CDR3 is built from 12 residues. Germline V gives CDR1 KGHDR, CDR2 SFDVKD. In DNA, the CDR3 is TGTGCCACCAGTGCCGGCACAGATACGCAGTATTTT. This translates into CATSAGTDTQYF.

V gene TRBV30 combines with J gene TRBJ2-7; possible D gene TRBD1, 6 bases. The CDR3 is 12 residues long. Trimming stripped 5 bases from V and 2 bases from J, with 10 bases between. Germline loops: CDR1 GTSNPN, CDR2 SVGIG (reference sequence). The CDR3 is CAWARGPYEQYF. CDR3 bases: TGTGCCTGGGCCAGGGGACCCTACGAGCAGTACTTC.

The chain's CDR3 is CASSQVADLSYEQYF. In nucleotides, the CDR3 is TGCGCCAGCAGCCAAGTTGCAGACCTCTCCTACGAGCAGTACTTC. The rearrangement links TRBV4-3 to TRBJ2-7; D not resolved. V lost 1 base to trimming and J lost 0 bases, with 10 bases between them. This CDR3 has 15 residues. The germline gives CDR1 LGHNA, CDR2 YSLEER.

The chain uses TRBV6-5 and TRBJ2-3, with D perhaps matching TRBD2 (6 bases). Per the germline V gene, CDR1 is MNHEY and CDR2 is SVGAGI. This CDR3 has 11 residues. Trimming stripped 6 bases from V and 13 bases from J, with 14 bases between. The CDR3, as DNA: TGTGCCAGCAGCCCCGGGACTCTAAAGTATTTT. The encoded protein is CASSPGTLKYF.

The V call is TRBV10-3, the J call TRBJ2-7, with D possibly TRBD1 on 5 matching bases. This CDR3 has 15 amino acids. Germline V gene sequence: CDR1 ENHRY, CDR2 SYGVKD. V gave up 5 bases and J gave up 0 bases, with 14 bases separating them. Here the CDR3 reads CAISHYPRDSYEQYF. CDR3 coding DNA: TGTGCCATCAGTCATTACCCCAGGGACTCCTACGAGCAGTACTTC.

The rearrangement uses TRBV9 and TRBJ1-1; D gene ambiguous. The CDR3 totals 14 residues. V was cut by 0 bases and J by 1 base, with 7 bases left in between. Germline assignment: CDR1 SGDLS and CDR2 YYNGEE. CDR3 in amino acids: CASSVDAENTEAFF. CDR3 DNA: TGTGCCAGCAGCGTAGATGCGGAGAACACTGAAGCTTTCTTT.

This chain links TRBV25-1 with TRBJ2-3; no definite D call. V lost 5 bases to trimming and J lost 0 bases, with 12 bases between them. The CDR3 runs to 15 residues. Per germline, CDR1 MGHDK and CDR2 SYGVNS. CDR3 in amino acids: CASSSPLVSTDTQYF. The CDR3 coding sequence is TGTGCCAGCAGTTCCCCGCTGGTTAGCACAGATACGCAGTATTTT.

The chain has TRBV5-6 and TRBJ2-2; no clear D gene. Germline V gene lookup returns CDR1 SGHDT and CDR2 YYEEEE. Trimming took 1 base from V and 1 from J, leaving 8 bases between them. CDR3 length equals 15 residues. Written as DNA, the CDR3 is TGTGCCAGCAGCTTGTCCGACTTGAACACCGGGGAGCTGTTTTTT. Translated, it gives CASSLSDLNTGELFF. Full variable domain (outside the CDR3, taken from reference TRBV5-6 and TRBJ2-2): DAGVTQSPTHLIKTRGQQVTLRCSPKSGHDTVSWYQQALGQGPQFIFQYYEEEERQRGNFPDRFSGHQFPNYSSELNVNALLLGDSALYLCASSLSDLNTGELFFGEGSRLTVL.

This chain uses TRBV30 with TRBJ2-3, with D tentatively TRBD1 (6 bases). The germline V gene has CDR1 GTSNPN and CDR2 SVGIG (reference sequence). The CDR3 length is 14 residues. CDR3: CAYSRGRSADTQYF. The CDR3 nucleotides are TGTGCATACTCCAGGGGCCGGTCCGCAGATACGCAGTATTTT. Full variable domain (rest looked up from reference TRBV30 and TRBJ2-3): SQTIHQWPATLVQPVGSPLSLECTVEGTSNPNLYWYRQAAGRGLQLLFYSVGIGQISSEVPQNLSASRPQDRQFILSSKKLLLSDSGFYLCAYSRGRSADTQYFGPGTRLTVL.